This entry lists 8 T cell receptor beta chains sequenced from one sample in a study of T-cell reconstitution after alpha-beta-depleted transplantation in children. Unique molecular identifiers featured in how the TCRbeta library was prepared. MiXCR, run by TCRdb on the PCR reads, gives a single entry per CDR3 protein. The sample carries about 230,000 distinct CDR3 sequences, over 9.5% recorded once. Source: PBMCs from the stem cell graft donor, taken from the stem cell graft. These receptors originate from a human donor who donated a stem cell graft to a child with SCID.

There are many counts of this clonotype. The V and J genes are TRBV28 and TRBJ1-2; the match to TRBD1 covers 9 bases. The CDR3 spans 15 residues. Germline V gene sequence: CDR1 MDHEN, CDR2 SYDVKM. Germline trimming cut 7 bases from V and 8 bases from J; bases unmatched to any gene: 14. The CDR3 loop reads CASTTPGQGSSGYTF. In DNA form, the CDR3 reads TGTGCCAGCACTACACCGGGACAGGGAAGTTCAGGCTACACCTTC.

Many counts were recorded for this clonotype. The chain is built from TRBV5-1 and TRBJ1-5, with 7 bases matching TRBD1. V lost 0 bases to trimming and J lost 0 bases; unmatched junction nucleotides: 3. This CDR3 spans 16 amino acids. Germline CDR1 SGHRS, CDR2 YFSETQ. This chain's CDR3 is CASSLAGTDSNQPQHF. CDR3 DNA: TGCGCCAGCAGCTTGGCCGGGACAGATAGCAATCAGCCCCAGCATTTT.

This clonotype was picked up many times. This rearrangement joins TRBV29-1 to TRBJ1-1; 9 bases fit TRBD1. CDR1 is SQVTM, CDR2 ANQGSEA, per germline. J was trimmed by 3 bases and V by 7 bases; bases with no gene match: 6. The CDR3 contains 13 residues. DNA for the CDR3: TGCAGCGCAGGACAGGGGTTGGACACTGAAGCTTTCTTT. Translating it yields CSAGQGLDTEAFF. Based on the CDR3 plus reference TRBV29-1 and TRBJ1-1, the full variable domain is SAVISQKPSRDICQRGTSLTIQCQVDSQVTMMFWYRQQPGQSLTLIATANQGSEATYESGFVIDKFPISRPNLTFSTLTVSNMSPEDSSIYLCSAGQGLDTEAFFGQGTRLTVV.

This clonotype was picked up many times. The chain is built from TRBV5-1 and TRBJ2-7; tentative D call: TRBD1 (5 bases). Trimming took 1 base from V and 6 from J, leaving 17 bases between them. From germline, CDR1 is SGHRS and CDR2 YFSETQ. This CDR3 is 15 amino acids long. DNA for the CDR3: TGCGCCAGCAGCTTGAGTTCGTCAGGGCCGGCCGAGCAGTACTTC. It codes for CASSLSSSGPAEQYF. Variable domain in full (rest from reference TRBV5-1 and TRBJ2-7): KAGVTQTPRYLIKTRGQQVTLSCSPISGHRSVSWYQQTPGQGLQFLFEYFSETQRNKGNFPGRFSGRQFSNSRSEMNVSTLELGDSALYLCASSLSSSGPAEQYFGPGTRLTVT.

This clonotype was detected ten times or more. The chain has TRBV5-1 and TRBJ2-3, with D perhaps matching TRBD1 (6 bases). The CDR3 loop spans 16 amino acids. Germline lookup yields CDR1 SGHRS and CDR2 YFSETQ. V dropped 4 bases and J dropped 3 bases, with 18 bases sitting between them. CDR3 loop: CASSPGHGIKTDTQYF. CDR3 nucleotide sequence: TGCGCCAGCAGCCCGGGACACGGGATTAAGACAGATACGCAGTATTTT.

Remarks on this clonotype: This could be a read error, since a much larger clone is one nucleotide away. The CDR3 is CASHRGGRVTQYF. CDR3 nucleotide sequence: TGTGCCAGTCATCGGGGGGGCCGTGTGACCCAGTACTTC. V usage is TRBV12-3 or TRBV12-4 and J usage is TRBJ2-5, with 8 bases aligning to TRBD2. Germline trimming cut 9 bases from V and 7 bases from J; bases unmatched to any gene: 10. The CDR3 covers 13 residues.

Many counts were recorded for this clonotype. The chain joins TRBV2 to TRBJ1-4; D perhaps matches TRBD1 (6 bases). With 4 bases removed from V and 5 bases from J, the gap between germline ends came to 14 bases. CDR1 and CDR2 (germline): SNHLY, FYNNEI. This CDR3 contains 15 residues. CDR3 in amino acids: CASSGGAEVNEKLFF. CDR3 DNA sequence: TGTGCCAGCAGTGGGGGGGCAGAAGTCAATGAAAAACTGTTTTTT.

This clonotype was detected ten times or more. The chain joins TRBV12-3 or TRBV12-4 to TRBJ2-2; 7 positions agree with TRBD1. CDR3 length: 15 amino acids. V was pared by 5 bases and J by 5 bases, with 8 bases of the junction left unmatched. CDR3 sequence (DNA): TGTGCCAGCAGTCCCTGGGGCAGGGGGACCGGGGAGCTGTTTTTT. Protein: CASSPWGRGTGELFF.